The clone carrying this T cell receptor beta chain showed up just a few times. Its matching antigen is unknown. At one of its ends the junction is not consistent with the germline gene, which may arise from a read error. It was RNA transcripts that yielded the amplified TCR beta CDR3 regions. During a first-round RT-PCR of the TCR CDR3, the HTBI primer set was used. TCRdb called the multiplex PCR reads again in MiXCR, with one record for every CDR3 protein. The table shows 800,000 or so distinct CDR3 sequences, with 38% occurring only once. The sample comes from a study of T cells in Graves' hyperthyroidism and ophthalmopathy. The study, taken as a whole, reports: The model identified upcoming ophthalmopathy a median roughly 6 months ahead of onset. Most expanded thyroid clonotypes above 0.001 recurred in blood. Ophthalmopathy and stable hyperthyroidism were told apart by a 13 V-J model.

Germline loops: CDR1 SGHNT, CDR2 YYREEE (reference sequence). The CDR3 length is 14 residues. The specimen sequenced was blood. J is TRBJ2-5 and V is TRBV5-4, with 10 positions matching TRBD2. This receptor was obtained from a man younger than 35 with Graves' hyperthyroidism. CDR3 nucleotide sequence: TGTGCCAGCAGAGAATTGGTAGCGGGGGGCCGGCACTGGTTC. This encodes CASRELVAGGRHWF.